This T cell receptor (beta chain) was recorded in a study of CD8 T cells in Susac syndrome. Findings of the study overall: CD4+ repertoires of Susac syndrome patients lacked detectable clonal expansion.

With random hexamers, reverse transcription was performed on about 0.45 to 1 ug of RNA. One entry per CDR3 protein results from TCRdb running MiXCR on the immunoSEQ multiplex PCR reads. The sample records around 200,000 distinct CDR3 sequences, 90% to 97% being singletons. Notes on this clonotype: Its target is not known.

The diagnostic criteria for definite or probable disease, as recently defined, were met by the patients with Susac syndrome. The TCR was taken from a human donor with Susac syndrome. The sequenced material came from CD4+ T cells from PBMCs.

The CDR3 reads CASSHGIRRGYTF. For the CDR3, the DNA is TGCGCCAGCAGTCATGGGATCCGCCGAGGCTACACCTTC. The gene calls are TRBV23-1 and TRBJ1-2; D remains ambiguous. Being an ORF, TRBV23-1 has a function that is uncertain. The CDR3 contains 13 residues. V was cut by 3 bases and J by 8 bases, with 13 bases left in between.